This T cell receptor beta chain derives from a study of blood T cell repertoires in COVID-19 (dated by TCRdb to 2018 to 2021). Some background on the complete study: Samples from collaborators originated in the United States, Italy and Spain and spanned both the acute and convalescent phases of COVID-19. The material from the prospective study consisted of cDNA or gDNA derived from T cells, B-cell-depleted T cells, or PBMCs. Deeply sampled blood TCRbeta repertoires from subjects exposed to, actively infected with, or recovered from COVID-19 were included in the dataset. The repertoires were made available in a free public database intended to serve as a resource for research on the immune response to SARS-CoV-2. Samples were obtained from the ongoing ImmuneRACE study (first 160 participants) and from approximately 1,200 subjects provided by 6 global collaborators. The sample metadata nearly always contained a de-identified subject ID, COVID-19 status, age in years and sex. Where HLA class I and class II types were available, the types were taken from metadata supplied by the sample provider, not from assay-based typing. The study at large found these results: Clinical and demographic metadata were provided uncurated, with the amount varying by source and participant.

As regards this clone: What antigen it recognizes has not been identified. No per-base quality is available; no much larger clone lies one base away.

The immunoSEQ Assay, a bias-controlled multiplex PCR, was used to amplify TCRbeta CDR3 regions from genomic DNA. Processing in the source paper ran as follows. Within the assay, amplification of reference gene primers was used to estimate how many nucleated cells each sample contained. Sequence reads were collapsed and filtered to measure the absolute abundance of every unique TCRbeta CDR3 rearrangement. Productive Simpson clonality was computed per sample as the square root of Simpson's diversity index over productive rearrangements. The clones in this table, taken by TCRdb from immuneACCESS, are in-frame only. Not every clone is retained; where verified, under half of the shortfall comes from an unresolved V gene, and the cause of the rest is unknown. From that table come the V and J calls and clone size; the DNA was used to work out D and trimming. This sample is represented by about 120,000 clones; around nine tenths of them were singletons. The top ten constitute 1% to 1.5% of the sample.

Taken from cysteine to phenylalanine, the CDR3 has 16 residues. The kept DNA is CDR3 alone, 48 bases in frame from the first base. V is cut back by 4 bases and J by 0 bases, with 7 bases in the junction unmatched. Based on the germline V gene, the CDR1 and CDR2 sequences are MGHRA and YSYEKL. The collaborating institutions used their own protocols to collect whole blood in K2EDTA tubes. Collaborator samples were shipped for TCRbeta analysis as frozen whole blood, isolated PBMCs, or DNA extracted from either sample type. Sequencing was performed on peripheral blood. The rearrangement joined TRBV4-1 to TRBJ2-7, with 9 central nucleotides matching TRBD1. The clonotype comes from a woman aged 80 or over with acute or convalescent COVID-19. The CDR3 loop reads CASSPGQGGGSYEQYF. The DNA reads as follows: TGCGCCAGCAGCCCGGGACAGGGAGGGGGCTCCTACGAGCAGTACTTC.